These T cell receptor beta chains were read from a single sample in a study of low-dose radiotherapy and immunotherapy resistance in tumors. MiXCR, run by TCRdb on the reads, gives a single entry per CDR3 protein. Of roughly 48,000 distinct CDR3 sequences detected, 33% appear once; the ten largest clones hold approximately 8%. The sample consisted of PBMCs, taken after low-dose radiotherapy plus immunotherapy. These receptors all come from a male donor with rectosigmoid adenocarcinoma. The CDR3 runs from the conserved cysteine through the conserved F or W. Each record gives: CDR3 length, D gene, J gene, clone size, V gene, CDR3 protein, CDR3 DNA. The D gene is left open where the match is weak. Size is stated for part of the rows, as once, few or many counts, or as a class when the clone is expanded.

15 - TRBJ2-7 many TRBV18 CASSPLGQEKDEQYF TGTGCCAGCTCACCCCTAGGGCAGGAGAAAGACGAGCAGTACTTC
14 - TRBJ2-4 many TRBV28 CASHQELAKNIQYF TGTGCCAGCCATCAAGAACTAGCCAAAAACATTCAGTACTTC
16 TRBD1 TRBJ2-3 many TRBV4-2 CASSQEAGGFTDTQYF TGTGCCAGCAGCCAAGAGGCAGGGGGCTTCACAGATACGCAGTATTTT
14 - TRBJ1-1 - TRBV7-6 CASSLYGLSTEAFF TGTGCCAGCAGCTTATACGGACTGTCCACTGAAGCTTTCTTT
15 - TRBJ1-1 many TRBV2 CASSGGYSRNTEAFF TGTGCCAGCAGTGGAGGGTATAGCCGGAACACTGAAGCTTTCTTT
15 - TRBJ2-5 many TRBV3-1 CASSLGRNLAETQYF TGTGCCAGCAGCCTAGGACGGAACCTTGCAGAGACCCAGTACTTC
15 - TRBJ2-7 many TRBV4-1 CASSQEQSSSYEQYF TGCGCCAGCAGCCAGGAGCAGAGTTCCTCCTACGAGCAGTACTTC
14 - TRBJ2-5 many TRBV24-1 CATSDPGNQETQYF TGTGCCACCAGTGACCCCGGCAATCAAGAGACCCAGTACTTC
13 - TRBJ2-7 many TRBV5-1 CASSLLTSYEQYF TGCGCCAGCAGCTTGCTAACCTCCTACGAGCAGTACTTC
15 - TRBJ1-5 many TRBV5-4 CASSLDSGPTQPQHF TGTGCCAGCAGCTTGGACTCCGGGCCCACGCAGCCCCAGCATTTT
14 TRBD1 TRBJ1-4 - TRBV6-1 CASSLTGTNEKLFF TGTGCCAGCAGTTTGACAGGGACTAATGAAAAACTGTTTTTT
14 - TRBJ2-3 many TRBV7-3 CASSLGGTPDTQYF TGTGCCAGCAGCTTAGGAGGGACCCCAGATACGCAGTATTTT
16 - TRBJ1-6 - TRBV5-6 CASSSLGRVEISPLHF TGTGCCAGCAGCTCCCTGGGGAGGGTAGAAATTTCACCCCTCCACTTT
15 - TRBJ1-2 many TRBV5-5 CASSLPGGSNYGYTF TGTGCCAGCAGCCTCCCGGGGGGCTCTAACTATGGCTACACCTTC
15 - TRBJ2-6 - TRBV3-1 CASSQVRSGANVLTF TGTGCCAGCAGCCAAGTGCGTTCTGGGGCCAACGTCCTGACTTTC
15 - TRBJ2-3 many TRBV7-2 CASSLWGRVTDTQYF TGTGCCAGCAGCTTATGGGGGCGGGTCACAGATACGCAGTATTTT
14 TRBD1 TRBJ1-1 many TRBV5-5 CASSFGQGNTEAFF TGTGCCAGCAGCTTCGGACAGGGGAACACTGAAGCTTTCTTT
16 TRBD2 TRBJ2-1 - TRBV24-1 CATAISGGISYNEQFF TGTGCCACGGCAATTAGCGGGGGGATTTCCTACAATGAGCAGTTCTTC
15 - TRBJ2-1 many TRBV2 CASNQGTPPDNEQFF TGTGCCAGCAACCAAGGGACTCCGCCCGACAATGAGCAGTTCTTC
15 TRBD2 TRBJ2-1 - TRBV5-1 CASSSSGAGVNEQFF TGCGCCAGCAGCTCCTCCGGAGCGGGAGTTAATGAGCAGTTCTTC
11 - TRBJ2-5 many TRBV29-1 CSVGGTETQYF TGCAGCGTTGGGGGCACAGAGACCCAGTACTTC
13 TRBD2 TRBJ2-7 many TRBV10-3 CAISGRGGDEQYF TGTGCCATCAGTGGGCGCGGGGGGGACGAGCAGTACTTC
19 TRBD2 TRBJ2-3 once TRBV28 CASSTTASGRAAIINTQYF TGTGCCAGCAGTACGACCGCTAGCGGGAGGGCCGCGATAATAAATACGCAGTATTTT
14 - TRBJ2-7 - TRBV28 CASRDTGNSYEQYF TGTGCCAGCAGGGACACAGGAAACTCCTACGAGCAGTACTTC
16 TRBD1 TRBJ2-1 many TRBV7-9 CASSLHWGQAVGEQFF TGTGCCAGCAGCCTCCACTGGGGACAGGCTGTGGGTGAGCAGTTCTTC
11 - TRBJ2-1 many TRBV12-3/TRBV12-4 CASRGVNEQFF TGTGCCAGCAGAGGTGTCAATGAGCAGTTCTTC
16 - TRBJ2-7 - TRBV5-5 CASSLAAGPVVYEQYF TGTGCCAGCAGCTTGGCCGCGGGCCCGGTTGTCTACGAGCAGTACTTC
11 - TRBJ1-2 many TRBV25-1 CASMTTHGYTF TGTGCCTCTATGACCACCCATGGCTACACCTTC
15 - TRBJ2-4 once TRBV20-1 CSARDVDRAKNIQYF TGCAGTGCTAGAGATGTCGACAGGGCCAAAAACATTCAGTACTTC
14 - TRBJ2-7 many TRBV4-3 CASSQGLKGTEQYF TGCGCCAGCAGCCAAGGATTAAAGGGCACCGAGCAGTACTTC
12 - TRBJ2-7 - TRBV5-4 CASSLEAGEQYF TGTGCCAGCAGCTTGGAGGCTGGGGAGCAGTACTTC
12 - TRBJ2-5 many TRBV19 CASRGDQETQYF TGTGCCAGTAGAGGCGACCAAGAGACCCAGTACTTC
14 - TRBJ2-7 many TRBV3-1 CASSQLYRDHEQYF TGTGCCAGCAGCCAACTCTACAGGGATCACGAGCAGTACTTC
12 - TRBJ2-7 few TRBV28 CASSSRPNEQYF TGTGCCAGCAGTTCCCGTCCGAATGAGCAGTACTTC
15 - TRBJ2-1 many TRBV15 CATSREGGDYNEQFF TGTGCCACCAGCAGAGAGGGGGGAGACTACAATGAGCAGTTCTTC
15 TRBD1 TRBJ1-2 many TRBV18 CASSPDTGGSYGYTF TGTGCCAGCTCACCGGATACAGGGGGAAGCTATGGCTACACCTTC
13 - TRBJ2-3 many TRBV5-1 CAVSKELTDTQYF TGCGCCGTCTCTAAGGAACTCACAGATACGCAGTATTTT
15 - TRBJ2-3 - TRBV6-1 CASSSPGTFTDTQYF TGTGCCAGCAGTTCACCCGGGACTTTCACAGATACGCAGTATTTT
13 - TRBJ2-7 many TRBV28 CASSLGGRSEQYF TGTGCCAGCAGTTTAGGGGGCAGGTCAGAGCAGTACTTC
15 - TRBJ1-5 few TRBV12-3/TRBV12-4 CASSLVGATNQPQHF TGTGCCAGCAGTCTCGTCGGGGCAACCAATCAGCCCCAGCATTTT
15 - TRBJ2-7 many TRBV24-1 CATSDRAGQRSEQYF TGTGCCACCAGTGATAGAGCGGGACAGAGATCCGAGCAGTACTTC
14 - TRBJ2-3 - TRBV19 CASTGHASTDTQYF TGTGCCAGTACGGGACACGCTAGCACAGATACGCAGTATTTT
16 - TRBJ1-1 - TRBV5-4 CASSLGAPELSTEAFF TGTGCCAGCAGCTTGGGGGCCCCAGAACTGAGCACTGAAGCTTTCTTT
17 - TRBJ1-4 many TRBV6-2/TRBV6-3 CASSYSSVDINNEKLFF TGTGCCAGCAGTTACTCGAGTGTGGACATCAACAATGAAAAACTGTTTTTT
13 - TRBJ2-1 - TRBV20-1 CSAQRKAYNEQFF TGCAGTGCCCAACGGAAAGCCTACAATGAGCAGTTCTTC
15 - TRBJ1-5 medium-sized TRBV9 CASSVTSDSRQPQHF TGTGCCAGCAGCGTAACCTCCGACAGCCGACAGCCCCAGCATTTT
12 - TRBJ2-2 many TRBV6-4 CASSLRGGELFF TGTGCCAGCAGTCTACGGGGAGGGGAGCTGTTTTTT
16 TRBD2 TRBJ2-5 - TRBV10-1 CASSGQAGGPAGTQYF TGCGCCAGCAGTGGTCAAGCGGGAGGGCCCGCAGGGACCCAGTACTTC
16 TRBD2 TRBJ2-1 - TRBV28 CASKSAGGDSYNEQFF TGTGCCAGCAAATCAGCGGGAGGCGATTCCTACAATGAGCAGTTCTTC
15 TRBD1 TRBJ1-3 many TRBV4-1 CASSHGQGTGNTIYF TGCGCCAGCAGCCATGGACAGGGAACTGGAAACACCATATATTTT
15 - TRBJ2-5 - TRBV28 CASSLARPQRGTQYF TGTGCCAGCAGTTTAGCGCGCCCCCAGAGGGGGACCCAGTACTTC
15 - TRBJ2-7 few TRBV9 CASSPRPGLMEEQYF TGTGCCAGCAGCCCCCGGCCGGGCTTGATGGAGGAGCAGTACTTC
17 - TRBJ2-1 many TRBV5-1 CASSLGYYQSSYNEQFF TGCGCCAGCAGCTTGGGTTACTATCAGAGCTCCTACAATGAGCAGTTCTTC
14 - TRBJ2-1 - TRBV5-1 CASNHLADSNEQFF TGCGCCAGCAACCACTTAGCGGACAGCAATGAGCAGTTCTTC
16 - TRBJ2-1 - TRBV7-2 CASSLGATNIGDEQFF TGTGCCAGCAGCTTAGGGGCGACTAATATAGGCGATGAGCAGTTCTTC